The text below deals with one TCR beta chain. Its antigen is as yet unknown. Division of CD4+ cells produced a CD45RA+ naive subset and a CD45RA-negative memory subset. The data derive from a study of shared clonotypes between healthy human individuals. Study-level points and caveats: The study generally estimated greater richness for naive than memory subsets. Across a handful of donors, naive CD4 shared 5% to 6%, naive CD8 around 3.5%, memory CD4 roughly 2.4%, memory CD8 under 0.5%.

There are 12 residues in the CDR3. In germline, CDR1 is SGHNT, CDR2 YYREEE (reference sequence). Deletions cut 4 bases from V and 10 bases from J, with 13 bases between. Profiling relied on immunoSEQ multiplex PCR, and the TCRdb table lists in-frame clones only, not all of them. This table has 300,000 to 400,000 clones, less than 85% appearing once. The chain has TRBV5-4 and TRBJ2-3; perhaps TRBD2 as D (5 bases). This receptor was taken from a man aged 25 to 40 in good health. Sequencing was done on a sample of memory CD4+ T cells sorted from blood. Subset specified: CD45RA-negative fraction. The CDR3 sequence is CASSEPSKAQYF. In DNA form, the CDR3 reads TGTGCCAGCAGCGAGCCTAGCAAGGCGCAGTATTTT.